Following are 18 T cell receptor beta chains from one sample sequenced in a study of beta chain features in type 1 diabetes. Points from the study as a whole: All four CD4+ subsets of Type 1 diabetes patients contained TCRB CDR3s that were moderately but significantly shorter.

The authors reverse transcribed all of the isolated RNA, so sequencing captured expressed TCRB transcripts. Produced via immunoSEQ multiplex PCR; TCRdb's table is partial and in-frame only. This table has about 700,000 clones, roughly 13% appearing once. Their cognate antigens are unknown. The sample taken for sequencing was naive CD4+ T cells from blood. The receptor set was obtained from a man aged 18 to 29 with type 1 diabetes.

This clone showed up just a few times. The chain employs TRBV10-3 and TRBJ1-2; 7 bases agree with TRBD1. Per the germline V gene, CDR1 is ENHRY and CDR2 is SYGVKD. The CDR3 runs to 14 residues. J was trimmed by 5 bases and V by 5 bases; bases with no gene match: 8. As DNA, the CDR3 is TGTGCCATCAGTCGACAGGGATTTGGGTATGGCTACACCTTC. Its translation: CAISRQGFGYGYTF.

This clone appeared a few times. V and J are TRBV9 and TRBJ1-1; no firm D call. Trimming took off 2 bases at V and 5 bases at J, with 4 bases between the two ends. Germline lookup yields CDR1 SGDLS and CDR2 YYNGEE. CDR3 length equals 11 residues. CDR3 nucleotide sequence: TGTGCCAGCAGCGTGCAGACTGAAGCTTTCTTT. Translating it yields CASSVQTEAFF.

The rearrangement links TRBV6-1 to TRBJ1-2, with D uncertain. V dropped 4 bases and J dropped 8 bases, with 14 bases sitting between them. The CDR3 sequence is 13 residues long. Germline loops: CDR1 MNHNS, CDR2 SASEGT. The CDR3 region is CASSVYSSRGYTF. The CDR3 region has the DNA TGTGCCAGCAGTGTGTACAGTAGCCGCGGCTACACCTTC.

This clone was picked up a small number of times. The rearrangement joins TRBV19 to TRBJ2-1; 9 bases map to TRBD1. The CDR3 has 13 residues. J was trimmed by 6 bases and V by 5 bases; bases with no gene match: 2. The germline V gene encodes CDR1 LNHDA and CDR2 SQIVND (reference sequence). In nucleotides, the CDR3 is TGTGCCAGTAGTGACAGGGGGATCAATGAGCAGTTCTTC. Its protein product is CASSDRGINEQFF.

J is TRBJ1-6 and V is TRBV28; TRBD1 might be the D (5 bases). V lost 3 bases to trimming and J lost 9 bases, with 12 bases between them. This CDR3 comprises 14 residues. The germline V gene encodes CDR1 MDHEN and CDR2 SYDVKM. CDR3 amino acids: CASSFGQRSSPLHF. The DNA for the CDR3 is TGTGCCAGCAGTTTTGGACAACGGAGTTCACCCCTCCACTTT. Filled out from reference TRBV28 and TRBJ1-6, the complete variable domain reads DVKVTQSSRYLVKRTGEKVFLECVQDMDHENMFWYRQDPGLGLRLIYFSYDVKMKEKGDIPEGYSVSREKKERFSLILESASTNQTSMYLCASSFGQRSSPLHFGNGTRLTVT.

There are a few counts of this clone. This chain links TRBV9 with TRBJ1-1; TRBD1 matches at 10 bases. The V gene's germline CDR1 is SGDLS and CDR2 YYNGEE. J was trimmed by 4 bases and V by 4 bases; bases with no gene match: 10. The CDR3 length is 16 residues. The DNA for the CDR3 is TGTGCCAGCAGCACCCACCAGACAGGGGGCATCACTGAAGCTTTCTTT. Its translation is CASSTHQTGGITEAFF.

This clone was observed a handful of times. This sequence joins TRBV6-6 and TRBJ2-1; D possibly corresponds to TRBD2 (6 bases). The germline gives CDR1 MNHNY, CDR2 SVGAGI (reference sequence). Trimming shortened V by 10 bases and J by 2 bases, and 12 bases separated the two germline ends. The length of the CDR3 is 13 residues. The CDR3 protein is CATRDFPYNEQFF. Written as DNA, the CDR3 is TGTGCCACCCGGGACTTTCCCTACAATGAGCAGTTCTTC.

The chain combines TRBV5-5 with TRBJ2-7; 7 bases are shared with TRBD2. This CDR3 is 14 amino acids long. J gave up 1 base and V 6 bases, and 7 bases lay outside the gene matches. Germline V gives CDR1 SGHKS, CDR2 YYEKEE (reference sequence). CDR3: CASTRGEVSYEQYF. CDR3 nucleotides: TGTGCCAGCACCCGGGGGGAAGTTTCCTACGAGCAGTACTTC.

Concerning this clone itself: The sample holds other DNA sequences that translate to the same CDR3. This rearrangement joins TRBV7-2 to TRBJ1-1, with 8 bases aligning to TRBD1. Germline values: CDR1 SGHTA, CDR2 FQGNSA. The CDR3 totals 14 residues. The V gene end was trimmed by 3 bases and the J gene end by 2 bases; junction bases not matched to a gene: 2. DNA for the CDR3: TGTGCCAGCAGCTTTCAGGGGGCCAACACTGAAGCTTTCTTT. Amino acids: CASSFQGANTEAFF.

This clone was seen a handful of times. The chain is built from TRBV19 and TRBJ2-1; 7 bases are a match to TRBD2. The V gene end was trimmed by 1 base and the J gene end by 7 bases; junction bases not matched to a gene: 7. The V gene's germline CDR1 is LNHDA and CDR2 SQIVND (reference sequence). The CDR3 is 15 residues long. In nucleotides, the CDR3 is TGTGCCAGTAGTATAGGGGGGGGACCGAATAATGAGCAGTTCTTC. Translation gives CASSIGGGPNNEQFF. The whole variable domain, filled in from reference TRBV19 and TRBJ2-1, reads DGGITQSPKYLFRKEGQNVTLSCEQNLNHDAMYWYRQDPGQGLRLIYYSQIVNDFQKGDIAEGYSVSREKKESFPLTVTSAQKNPTAFYLCASSIGGGPNNEQFFGPGTRLTVL.

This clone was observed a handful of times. DNA for the CDR3: TGTGCTACCAGTCCTCGACAGAACTCCTACGAGCAGTACTTC. Encoded protein: CATSPRQNSYEQYF. The J gene is TRBJ2-7, the V gene TRBV12-5; D is possibly TRBD1 (5 bases). The germline V gene has CDR1 LGHNT and CDR2 FRNRAP. The CDR3 loop spans 14 amino acids. The V end lost 10 bases, the J end lost 0 bases, and 16 bases lay between the germline ends.

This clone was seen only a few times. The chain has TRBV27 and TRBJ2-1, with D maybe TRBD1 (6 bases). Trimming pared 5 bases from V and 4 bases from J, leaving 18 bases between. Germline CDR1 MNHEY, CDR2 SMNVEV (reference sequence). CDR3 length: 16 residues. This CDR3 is CASSTLPGHRYNEQFF. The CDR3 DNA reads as TGTGCCAGCAGTACCCTCCCGGGACACCGGTACAATGAGCAGTTCTTC.

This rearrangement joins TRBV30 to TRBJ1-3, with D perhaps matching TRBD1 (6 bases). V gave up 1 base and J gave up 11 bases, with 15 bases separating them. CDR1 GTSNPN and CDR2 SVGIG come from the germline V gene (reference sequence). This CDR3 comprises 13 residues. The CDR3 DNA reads TGTGCCTGGAGTGGCGGGGGCTGGGACGCCATATATTTT. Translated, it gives CAWSGGGWDAIYF. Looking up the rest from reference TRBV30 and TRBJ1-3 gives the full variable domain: SQTIHQWPATLVQPVGSPLSLECTVEGTSNPNLYWYRQAAGRGLQLLFYSVGIGQISSEVPQNLSASRPQDRQFILSSKKLLLSDSGFYLCAWSGGGWDAIYFGEGSWLTVV.

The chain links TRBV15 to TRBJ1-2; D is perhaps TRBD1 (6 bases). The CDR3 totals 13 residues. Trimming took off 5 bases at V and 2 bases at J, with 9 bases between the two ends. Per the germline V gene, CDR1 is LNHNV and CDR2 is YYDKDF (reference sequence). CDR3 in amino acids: CATSEQGNYGYTF. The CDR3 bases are TGTGCCACCAGCGAACAGGGAAACTATGGCTACACCTTC.

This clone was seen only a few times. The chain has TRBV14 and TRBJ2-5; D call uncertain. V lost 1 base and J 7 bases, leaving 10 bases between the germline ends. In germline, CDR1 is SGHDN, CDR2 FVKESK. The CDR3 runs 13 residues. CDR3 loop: CASSQGPGVTQYF. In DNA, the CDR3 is TGTGCCAGCAGCCAAGGACCCGGCGTGACCCAGTACTTC.

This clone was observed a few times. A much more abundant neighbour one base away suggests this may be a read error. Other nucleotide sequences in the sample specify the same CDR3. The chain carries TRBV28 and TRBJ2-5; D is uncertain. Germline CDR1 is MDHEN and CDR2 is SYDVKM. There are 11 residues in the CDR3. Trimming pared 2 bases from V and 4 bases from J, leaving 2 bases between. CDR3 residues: CASSLGETQYF. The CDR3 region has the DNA TGTGCCAGCAGTTTAGGAGAGACCCAGTACTTC.

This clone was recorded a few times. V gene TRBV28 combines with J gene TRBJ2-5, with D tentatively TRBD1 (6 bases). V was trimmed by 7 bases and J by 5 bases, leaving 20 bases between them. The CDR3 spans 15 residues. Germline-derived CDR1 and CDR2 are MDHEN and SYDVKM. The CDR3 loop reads CASTPTQGHGETQYF. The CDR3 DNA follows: TGTGCCAGCACCCCCACCCAGGGGCACGGGGAGACCCAGTACTTC.

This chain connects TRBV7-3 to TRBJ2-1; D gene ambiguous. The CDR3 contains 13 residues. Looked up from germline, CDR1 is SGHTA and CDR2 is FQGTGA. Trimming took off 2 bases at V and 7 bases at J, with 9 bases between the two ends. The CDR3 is CASSLAVVNEQFF. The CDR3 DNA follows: TGTGCCAGCAGCTTAGCCGTGGTGAATGAGCAGTTCTTC.